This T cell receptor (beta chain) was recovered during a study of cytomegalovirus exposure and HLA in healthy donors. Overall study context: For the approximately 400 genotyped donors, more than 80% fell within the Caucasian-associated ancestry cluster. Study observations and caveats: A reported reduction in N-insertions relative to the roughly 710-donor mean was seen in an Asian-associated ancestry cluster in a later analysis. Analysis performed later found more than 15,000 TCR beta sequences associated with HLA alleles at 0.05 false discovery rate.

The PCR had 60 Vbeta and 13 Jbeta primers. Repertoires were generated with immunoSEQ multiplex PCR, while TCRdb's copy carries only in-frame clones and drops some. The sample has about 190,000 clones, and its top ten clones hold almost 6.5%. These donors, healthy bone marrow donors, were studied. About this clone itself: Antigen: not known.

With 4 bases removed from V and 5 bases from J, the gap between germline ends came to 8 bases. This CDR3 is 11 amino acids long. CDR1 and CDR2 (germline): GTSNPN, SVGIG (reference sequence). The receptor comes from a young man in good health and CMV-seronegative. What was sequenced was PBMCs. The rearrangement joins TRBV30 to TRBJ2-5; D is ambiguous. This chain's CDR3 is CAWTNKETQYF. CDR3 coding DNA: TGTGCCTGGACAAACAAGGAGACCCAGTACTTC.